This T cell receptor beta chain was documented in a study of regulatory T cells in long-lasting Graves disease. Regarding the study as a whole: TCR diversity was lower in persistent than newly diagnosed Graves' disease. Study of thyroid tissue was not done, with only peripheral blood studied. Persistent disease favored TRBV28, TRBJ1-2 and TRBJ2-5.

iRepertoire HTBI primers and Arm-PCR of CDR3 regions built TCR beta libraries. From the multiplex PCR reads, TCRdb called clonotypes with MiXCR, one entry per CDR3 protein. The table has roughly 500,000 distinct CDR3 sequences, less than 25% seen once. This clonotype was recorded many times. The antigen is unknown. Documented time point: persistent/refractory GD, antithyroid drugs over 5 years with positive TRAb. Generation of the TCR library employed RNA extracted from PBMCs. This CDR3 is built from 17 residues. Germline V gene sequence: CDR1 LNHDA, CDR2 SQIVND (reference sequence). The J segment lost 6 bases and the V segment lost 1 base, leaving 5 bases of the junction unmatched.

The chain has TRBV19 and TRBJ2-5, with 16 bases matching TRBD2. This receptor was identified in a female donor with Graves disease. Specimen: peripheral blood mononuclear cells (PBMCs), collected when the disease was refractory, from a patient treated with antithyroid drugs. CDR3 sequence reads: CASSIGGLAGGLKTQYF. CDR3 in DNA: TGTGCCAGTAGTATAGGGGGACTAGCGGGAGGGTTGAAGACCCAGTACTTC. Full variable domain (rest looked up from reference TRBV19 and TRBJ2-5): DGGITQSPKYLFRKEGQNVTLSCEQNLNHDAMYWYRQDPGQGLRLIYYSQIVNDFQKGDIAEGYSVSREKKESFPLTVTSAQKNPTAFYLCASSIGGLAGGLKTQYFGPGTRLLVL.